What follows is one T cell receptor beta chain and its context. These data originate in a study of blood T cell repertoires in COVID-19. Per germline, CDR1 SEHNR and CDR2 FQNEAQ (reference sequence). V shed 1 base, J shed 10 bases, and the junction held 12 bases outside the gene matches. This CDR3 contains 16 residues. The table came from immunoSEQ multiplex PCR; TCRdb's copy has only in-frame clones and leaves some out. The sample shows roughly 120,000 clones, roughly four fifths of them seen only once. Sample: peripheral blood. The receptor was derived from a human donor in a cohort sampled during active COVID-19. The J gene is TRBJ2-1, the V gene TRBV7-9, with TRBD2 matching over 8 bases. CDR3 DNA: TGTGCCAGCAGCTTAGGTACAGCGGGGGCTAAGCCGGAGCAGTTCTTC. It translates to CASSLGTAGAKPEQFF.